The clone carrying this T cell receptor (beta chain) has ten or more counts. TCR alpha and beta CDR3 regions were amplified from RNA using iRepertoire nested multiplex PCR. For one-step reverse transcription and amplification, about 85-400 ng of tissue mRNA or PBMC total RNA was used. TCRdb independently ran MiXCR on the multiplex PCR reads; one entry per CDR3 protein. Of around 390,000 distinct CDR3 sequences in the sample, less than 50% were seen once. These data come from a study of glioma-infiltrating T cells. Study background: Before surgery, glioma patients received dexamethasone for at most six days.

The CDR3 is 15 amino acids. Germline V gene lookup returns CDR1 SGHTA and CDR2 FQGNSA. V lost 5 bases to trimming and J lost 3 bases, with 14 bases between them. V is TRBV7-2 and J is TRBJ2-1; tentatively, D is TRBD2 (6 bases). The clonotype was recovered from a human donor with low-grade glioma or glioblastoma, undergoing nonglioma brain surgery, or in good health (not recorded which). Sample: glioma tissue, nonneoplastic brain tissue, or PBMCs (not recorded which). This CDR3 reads CASSPVGGIYNEQFF. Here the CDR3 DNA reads TGTGCCAGCAGCCCCGTGGGGGGTATCTACAATGAGCAGTTCTTC.